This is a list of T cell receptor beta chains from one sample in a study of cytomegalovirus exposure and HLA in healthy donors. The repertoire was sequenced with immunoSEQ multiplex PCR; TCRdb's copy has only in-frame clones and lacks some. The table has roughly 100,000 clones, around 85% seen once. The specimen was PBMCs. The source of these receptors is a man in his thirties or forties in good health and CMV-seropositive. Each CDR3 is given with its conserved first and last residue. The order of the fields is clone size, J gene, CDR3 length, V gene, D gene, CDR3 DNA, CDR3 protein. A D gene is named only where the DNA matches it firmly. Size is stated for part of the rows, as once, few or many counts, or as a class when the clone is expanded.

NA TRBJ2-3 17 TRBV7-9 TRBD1 TGTGCCAGCAGCCCCGGGACAGGGGTTTCTAGCACAGATACGCAGTATTTT CASSPGTGVSSTDTQYF
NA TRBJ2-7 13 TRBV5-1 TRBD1 TGCGCCAGCAGCTCGACAGGGGGCTTCGAGCAGTACTTC CASSSTGGFEQYF
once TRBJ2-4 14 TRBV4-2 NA TGTGCCAGCAGCCAAGATCACGGCAAAAACATTCAGTACTTC CASSQDHGKNIQYF
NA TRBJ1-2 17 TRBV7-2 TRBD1 TGTGCCAGCAGCTTAGTATTCTACAGGGGAAAATACTATGGCTACACCTTC CASSLVFYRGKYYGYTF
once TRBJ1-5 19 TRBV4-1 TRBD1 TGCGCCAGCAGCCATTTCCTTGGGAGACAGGGGAAACTAGGTCAGCCCCAGCATTTT CASSHFLGRQGKLGQPQHF
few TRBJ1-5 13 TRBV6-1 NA TGTGCCAGCAGGGTAGATAGCAATCAGCCCCAGCATTTT CASRVDSNQPQHF
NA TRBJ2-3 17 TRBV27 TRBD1 TGTGCCAGCAGTTCCCTCGGACAGGGGGGTAGCACAGATACGCAGTATTTT CASSSLGQGGSTDTQYF
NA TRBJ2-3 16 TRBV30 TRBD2 TGTGCCTGGACCAGGGGACTAGCGGGGGGAAGTGATACGCAGTATTTT CAWTRGLAGGSDTQYF
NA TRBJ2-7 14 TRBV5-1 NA TGCGCCAGCAGCACACAGGGGGAGGGAAACGAGCAGTACTTC CASSTQGEGNEQYF
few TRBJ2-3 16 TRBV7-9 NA TGTGCCAGCAGCTTAGCCCCACAGGGAAGCGCAGATACGCAGTATTTT CASSLAPQGSADTQYF
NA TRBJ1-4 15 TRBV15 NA TGTGCCACCAGCGGAGCGGCGGGGGGGGATGAAAAACTGTTTTTT CATSGAAGGDEKLFF
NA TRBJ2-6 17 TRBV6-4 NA TGTGCCAGCAGTGACCCCGGGACAACCTCTGGGGCCAACGTCCTGACTTTC CASSDPGTTSGANVLTF
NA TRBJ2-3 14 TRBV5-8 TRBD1 TGTGCCAGCAGCTTAGACAGGGCCACAGATACGCAGTATTTT CASSLDRATDTQYF
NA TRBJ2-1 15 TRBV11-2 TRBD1 TGTGCCAGCAGCTTGACAGGGGGACTCTACAATGAGCAGTTCTTC CASSLTGGLYNEQFF
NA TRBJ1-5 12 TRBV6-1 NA TGTGCCAGCACGGGTAGCAATCAGCCCCAGCATTTT CASTGSNQPQHF
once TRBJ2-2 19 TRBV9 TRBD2 TGTGCCAGCAGCCCCGCCCCCCTTAGCGGGGGGGTCTACACCGGGGAGCTGTTTTTT CASSPAPLSGGVYTGELFF
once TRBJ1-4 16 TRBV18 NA TGTGCCAGCTCACTTGTTTTAGCCAGGGCTGGAGAAAAACTGTTTTTT CASSLVLARAGEKLFF
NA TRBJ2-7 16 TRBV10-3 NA TGTGCCATCAGTGACGTTACCGACAGTTACACCTACGAGCAGTACTTC CAISDVTDSYTYEQYF
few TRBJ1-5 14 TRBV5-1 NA TGCGCCAGCAGCCCCGGGGAGAGCAATCAGCCCCAGCATTTT CASSPGESNQPQHF
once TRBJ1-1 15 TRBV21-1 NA TGTGCCAGCACCGCAGGGGGCGGAATGAACACTGAAGCTTTCTTT CASTAGGGMNTEAFF
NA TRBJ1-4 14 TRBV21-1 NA TGTGCCAGCAGCAAATCTGAGACTAATGAAAAACTGTTTTTT CASSKSETNEKLFF
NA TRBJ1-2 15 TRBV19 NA TGTGCCAGTAGTGCCCGGACAGAAAGGGTTTATGGCTACACCTTC CASSARTERVYGYTF
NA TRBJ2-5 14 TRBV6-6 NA TGTGCCAGCTCTTGGCAGGGGATAGTAGAGACCCAGTACTTC CASSWQGIVETQYF
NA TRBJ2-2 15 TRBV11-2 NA TGTGCCAGCAGCTTAAGTAGGACAGTCACCGGGGAGCTGTTTTTT CASSLSRTVTGELFF
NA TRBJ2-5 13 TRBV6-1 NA TGTGCCACCCGAGGGGGGGCTTCAGAGACCCAGTACTTC CATRGGASETQYF
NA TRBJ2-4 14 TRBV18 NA TGTGCCAGCTCACCAGCAGGCAGTCAATCCAGTCAGTACTTC CASSPAGSQSSQYF
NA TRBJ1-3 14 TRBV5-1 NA TGCGCCAGCAGCCCTGACAGCTCTGGAAACACCATATATTTT CASSPDSSGNTIYF
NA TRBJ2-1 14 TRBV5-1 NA TGCGCCAGCAGGGCGGCCCCTCAAGTGAGTGAGCAGTTCTTC CASRAAPQVSEQFF
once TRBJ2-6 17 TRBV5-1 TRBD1 TGCGCCAGCAGAGGAACAGGGGGCGCCCCTGGGGCCAACGTCCTGACTTTC CASRGTGGAPGANVLTF
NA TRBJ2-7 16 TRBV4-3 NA TGCGCCAGCAGCCAAGGCCGGGGGGCACTACCCTACGAGCAGTACTTC CASSQGRGALPYEQYF
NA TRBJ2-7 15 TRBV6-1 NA TGTGCCAGCAGTGAAGCGGGTCTAACTAGTCTCGAGCAGTACTTC CASSEAGLTSLEQYF
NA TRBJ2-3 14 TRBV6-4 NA TGTGCCAGCAGTGACGGGACTAGCACAGATACGCAGTATTTT CASSDGTSTDTQYF
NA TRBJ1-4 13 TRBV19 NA TGTGCCAGTAGTATAGGCAGGGGAGAAAAACTGTTTTTT CASSIGRGEKLFF
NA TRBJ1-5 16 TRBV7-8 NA TGTGCCAGCAGCTTAGGTGCAGTTGAGGCGAATCAGCCCCAGCATTTT CASSLGAVEANQPQHF
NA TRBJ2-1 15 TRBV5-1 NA TGCGCCAGCAGCTTGGCGGTGGCAGGGCGCGATGAGCAGTTCTTC CASSLAVAGRDEQFF
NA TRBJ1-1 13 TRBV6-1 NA TGTGCCAGCAGTGAAGTGGAGACCACTGAAGCTTTCTTT CASSEVETTEAFF
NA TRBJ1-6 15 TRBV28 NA TGTGCCAGCAGCCCTGCGGGGGGCTATAATTCACCCCTCCACTTT CASSPAGGYNSPLHF
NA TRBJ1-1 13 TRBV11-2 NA TGTGCCAGCAGCTTAGAAACCGGGACTGAAGCTTTCTTT CASSLETGTEAFF
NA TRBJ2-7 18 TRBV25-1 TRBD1 TGTGCCAGCAGTGCATCCCTGACCCGGACGGGACAGAGATACGAGCAGTACTTC CASSASLTRTGQRYEQYF
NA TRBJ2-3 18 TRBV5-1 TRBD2 TGCGCCAGCAGCTTGGGGCGGGGGGGAATCTCTAGCACAGATACGCAGTATTTT CASSLGRGGISSTDTQYF
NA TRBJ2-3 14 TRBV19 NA TGTGCCAGTAGGCGACAGACGTTCACAGATACGCAGTATTTT CASRRQTFTDTQYF
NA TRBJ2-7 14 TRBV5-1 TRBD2 TGCGCCAGCAGGACGAGCGGGGGGGCGTACGAGCAGTACTTC CASRTSGGAYEQYF